These T cell receptor beta chains were read from a single sample in a study of T cell responses to AZD1222 COVID-19 vaccine. Assay used: immunoSEQ multiplex PCR; TCRdb lists only in-frame clones, some missing. The repertoire holds about 160,000 clones, with roughly 94% as singletons. This sample comprised peripheral blood, obtained 28 days after the second AZD1222 dose. Source of these receptors: an adult who received the AZD1222 COVID-19 vaccine. Each CDR3 is given with its conserved first and last residue. Fields, in order: V gene, D gene, J gene, clone size, CDR3 DNA, CDR3 protein. The D gene is left open where the match is weak. Clone size appears in some rows only: once, few, many, or a class for an expanded clone.

TRBV30	TRBD1	TRBJ1-2	NA	TGTGCCTGGAGTGTGGGACAGCTCTTTAGCTACACCTTC	CAWSVGQLFSYTF
TRBV30	NA	TRBJ1-2	NA	TGTGCCTGGAGTGTACTACAGGGTTATGGCTACACCTTC	CAWSVLQGYGYTF
TRBV27	NA	TRBJ1-1	NA	TGTGCCAGCAGTTTTGGAAGAACAACTGAAGCTTTCTTT	CASSFGRTTEAFF
TRBV12-3/TRBV12-4	NA	TRBJ1-2	NA	TGTGCCAGCAGTTCGGGGATTAACTATGGCTACACCTTC	CASSSGINYGYTF
TRBV20-1	NA	TRBJ1-5	NA	TGCGCGTATGGGGGAAATCAGCCCCAGCATTTT	CAYGGNQPQHF
TRBV5-1	NA	TRBJ2-1	NA	TGCGCCAGCAGCCCTGGGGGCAGGGAAAATGAGCAGTTCTTC	CASSPGGRENEQFF
TRBV5-1	NA	TRBJ1-4	NA	TGCGCCAGCCGCCGAGGAGAGTACAAGGAAAAACTGTTTTTT	CASRRGEYKEKLFF
TRBV18	NA	TRBJ2-1	NA	TGTGCCAGCTCACCTACATACTCCTACAATGAGCAGTTCTTC	CASSPTYSYNEQFF
TRBV28	NA	TRBJ1-2	NA	TGTGCCAGCAGGGAACTGTGGGGGAACTATGGCTACACCTTC	CASRELWGNYGYTF
TRBV4-1	NA	TRBJ2-1	NA	TGCGCCAGCAGCCAACACTCTGAACCCGGGACTGGAGGCAGGCAGTTCTTC	CASSQHSEPGTGGRQFF
TRBV5-6	TRBD2	TRBJ2-7	NA	TGTGCCAGCAGCTTGGTGGGTAGCGGGAGAGTGTACGAGCAGTACTTC	CASSLVGSGRVYEQYF
TRBV10-3	NA	TRBJ2-3	NA	TGTGCCATCAGTGGACCTTCGGTCACAGATACGCAGTATTTT	CAISGPSVTDTQYF
TRBV6-2/TRBV6-3	TRBD1	TRBJ2-7	NA	TGTGCCAGCAGTGGCTGGACAGGGAACCACGAGCAGTACTTC	CASSGWTGNHEQYF
TRBV6-5	TRBD2	TRBJ2-3	NA	TGTGCCACCCTAAGGGGAGCGGGAGCCCTAGATACGCAGTATTTT	CATLRGAGALDTQYF
TRBV28	NA	TRBJ2-1	NA	TGTGCCAGCAGTTTATGGCGGGCCAATGAGCAGTTCTTC	CASSLWRANEQFF
TRBV30	TRBD1	TRBJ1-2	NA	TGTGCCTGGAGGAGGACAGGGACCTATGGCTACACCTTC	CAWRRTGTYGYTF
TRBV11-3	TRBD2	TRBJ2-1	NA	TGTGCCAGCAGCTTTGGGCTAGCGGGAGTGGATGAGCAGTTCTTC	CASSFGLAGVDEQFF
TRBV6-5	NA	TRBJ2-1	NA	TGTGCCTTACCCTACGATGAGCAGTTCTTC	CALPYDEQFF
TRBV6-5	TRBD2	TRBJ2-1	NA	TGTGCCAGCAGGTACGGGAGGGGCTTAGGAAATGAGCAGTTCTTC	CASRYGRGLGNEQFF
TRBV11-2	TRBD2	TRBJ2-3	NA	TGTGCCAGCAGCAGCGGACTAGCGGGAGTAGCAGATACGCAGTATTTT	CASSSGLAGVADTQYF
TRBV28	NA	TRBJ1-1	NA	TGTGCCAGCAGATCCGACCGGTACACTGAAGCTTTCTTT	CASRSDRYTEAFF
TRBV27	NA	TRBJ1-1	NA	TGTGCCAGCAGTCCTGGGGCAAACACTGAAGCTTTCTTT	CASSPGANTEAFF
TRBV27	TRBD1	TRBJ1-5	NA	TGTGCCAGCAGTTTATGGGGACAGGGCCCCCCACAGCCCCAGCATTTT	CASSLWGQGPPQPQHF
TRBV24-1	NA	TRBJ2-6	few	TGTGCCACCAGTGACCCGGGACTCACTGGGGCCAACGTCCTGACTTTC	CATSDPGLTGANVLTF
TRBV2	TRBD1	TRBJ2-3	NA	TGTGCCAGCAGCCCCGGGACAGGGTCCACAGATACGCAGTATTTT	CASSPGTGSTDTQYF
TRBV19	TRBD1	TRBJ1-5	once	TGTGCCAGTAGTATAGGGACAGGGGGATATCAGCCCCAGCATTTT	CASSIGTGGYQPQHF
TRBV10-1	NA	TRBJ1-5	NA	TGCGCCAGCAGCGCTAGGAGACAGGACGTTTTCAGCAATCAGCCCCAGCATTTT	CASSARRQDVFSNQPQHF
TRBV12-3/TRBV12-4	NA	TRBJ2-7	NA	TGTGCCAGCAGTTTAGTGCGGCTCTACGAGCAGTACTTC	CASSLVRLYEQYF
TRBV11-3	TRBD2	TRBJ2-2	NA	TGTGCCAGCAGCGGCGGGAGGGCGACCGGCCGGTCCGGGGAGCTGTTTTTT	CASSGGRATGRSGELFF
TRBV21-1	NA	TRBJ1-3	NA	TGTGCCAGCAGCAAAGTCCGATCCGAGGATTTT	CASSKVRSEDF
TRBV7-2	NA	TRBJ2-7	NA	TGTGCCAGCAGCTTAGAGTGGACGGGCCAACTTTCCTACGAGCAGTACTTC	CASSLEWTGQLSYEQYF
TRBV6-5	TRBD1	TRBJ1-2	NA	TGTGCCAGCAGTTACTCCCCCGGGACAGCCTATGGCTACACCTTC	CASSYSPGTAYGYTF
TRBV3-1/TRBV3-2	NA	TRBJ2-5	NA	TGTGCCAGCAGCCAAGAATTGACAGGTCTCTACCAAGAGACCCAGTACTTC	CASSQELTGLYQETQYF
TRBV18	NA	TRBJ2-5	NA	TGTGCCAGCTCACTCCGGGACACACAAGAGACCCAGTACTTC	CASSLRDTQETQYF
TRBV19	TRBD1	TRBJ1-5	NA	TGTGCCAGTAGTCCAACAGGGGGCAATCAGCCCCAGCATTTT	CASSPTGGNQPQHF
TRBV5-6	NA	TRBJ1-5	once	TGTGCCAGCAGCTTGGTGCGTGGAACAGCGGGCAATCAGCCCCAGCATTTT	CASSLVRGTAGNQPQHF
TRBV11-2	NA	TRBJ2-2	NA	TGTGCCAGCAGCTTATTGAACACCGGGGAGCTGTTTTTT	CASSLLNTGELFF
TRBV19	NA	TRBJ2-5	few	TGTGCCAGTAGTACATCAGGGAAGGCCCAAGAGACCCAGTACTTC	CASSTSGKAQETQYF
TRBV3-1/TRBV3-2	NA	TRBJ2-3	NA	TGTGCCAGCAGCCAAGAAGGCATCCTATGGGCAGATACGCAGTATTTT	CASSQEGILWADTQYF
TRBV30	TRBD1	TRBJ1-4	NA	TGTGCCTGGACCCGGGACAGTAATGAAAAACTGTTTTTT	CAWTRDSNEKLFF
TRBV29-1	TRBD1	TRBJ2-3	NA	TGCAGCGTCTCCGGGACAGGGGCTTATCCTAGCACAGATACGCAGTATTTT	CSVSGTGAYPSTDTQYF
TRBV6-6	TRBD1	TRBJ1-6	NA	TGTGCCAGCAGCGGACAGGGGGCGCGATCACCCCTCCACTTT	CASSGQGARSPLHF
TRBV5-1	NA	TRBJ1-1	once	TGCGCCAGCAGCTTGGAAGGAGAACCCCGAGCTTTCTTT	CASSLEGEPRAFF
TRBV25-1	NA	TRBJ2-1	few	TGTGCCAGCAGTGAGGAGGGTAGAGCTTACAATGAGCAGTTCTTC	CASSEEGRAYNEQFF
TRBV4-3	TRBD2	TRBJ2-2	NA	TGCGCCAGCAGCCAAGTTTGGCTGCGGGAGTTGCTCGGGGAGCTGTTTTTT	CASSQVWLRELLGELFF
TRBV28	NA	TRBJ1-6	NA	TGTGCCAGCAGTTTAAGGGCGCGGTCACCCCTCCACTTT	CASSLRARSPLHF
TRBV3-1/TRBV3-2	NA	TRBJ2-5	NA	TGTGCCAGCAGCCCCTCGGGACTCCAAGGAACCCAGTACTTC	CASSPSGLQGTQYF
TRBV15	TRBD2	TRBJ2-7	NA	TGTGCCACCAGCGAAAAGCGGGGTCCCCATTACGAGCAGTACTTC	CATSEKRGPHYEQYF
TRBV5-1	TRBD1	TRBJ2-7	NA	TGCGCCAGCAGCTACTGGGACAGATCCTACGAGCAGTACTTC	CASSYWDRSYEQYF
TRBV27	NA	TRBJ1-1	NA	TGTGCCAGCAGACCATGGGAGGGGAGGAGGACTGAAGCTTTCTTT	CASRPWEGRRTEAFF
TRBV18	NA	TRBJ2-5	NA	TGTGCCAGCTCACCCCCGGGCCCTTCCCTAGAGACCCAGTACTTC	CASSPPGPSLETQYF
TRBV27	NA	TRBJ1-2	NA	TGTGCCAGCAGTTGGGCCGGGACTACCTACTATGGCTACACCTTC	CASSWAGTTYYGYTF
TRBV28	NA	TRBJ1-4	NA	TGTGCCAGCAATGGGGTGTGGGGAGCAACTAATGAAAAACTGTTTTTT	CASNGVWGATNEKLFF
TRBV2	TRBD1	TRBJ1-2	NA	TGTGCCAGCAATATACAGGGGGCGTCGGATGGCTACACCTTC	CASNIQGASDGYTF